In this sample, the clone carrying this TCR beta chain turned up a few times. Its antigen is unidentified. This sample is drawn from a study of regulatory T cells in long-lasting Graves disease. Study information: Graves' patients, diagnosed recently, had received antithyroid drugs under 3 months.

The study, taken as a whole, reports: Accuracy was perhaps lowered by the small sample size.

V gave up 4 bases and J gave up 4 bases; unmatched junction bases: 10. Germline V gene lookup returns CDR1 SGHDN and CDR2 FVKESK. The CDR3 has 17 residues. Specified time point: newly diagnosed GD, antithyroid drugs for less than 3 months. Construction of the TCR library relied on RNA isolated from PBMCs. HTBI primers from iRepertoire and Arm-PCR of CDR3 regions yielded the TCR beta libraries. TCRdb recomputed calls from the multiplex PCR reads with MiXCR, one row per CDR3 protein. The sample shows 500,000 or so distinct CDR3 sequences, about 16% of them seen only once. These data also formed part of another study, on T cells in Graves' hyperthyroidism and ophthalmopathy. In that study: Uncontrolled infection, other autoimmune disease, pregnancy or lactation disqualified patients from enrolment. Most clonotypes expanded in the thyroid (above 0.001) were also present in blood.

The sequenced sample was peripheral blood mononuclear cells (PBMCs), obtained at new diagnosis, from a patient treated with antithyroid drugs. V gene TRBV14 combines with J gene TRBJ2-3; 11 bases map to TRBD2. This sequence was found in a man aged 40-50 years with Graves disease. CDR3 amino acids: CASSLIAGGPRADTQYF. In DNA, the CDR3 is TGTGCCAGCAGCCTCATAGCGGGAGGGCCTCGGGCAGATACGCAGTATTTT.